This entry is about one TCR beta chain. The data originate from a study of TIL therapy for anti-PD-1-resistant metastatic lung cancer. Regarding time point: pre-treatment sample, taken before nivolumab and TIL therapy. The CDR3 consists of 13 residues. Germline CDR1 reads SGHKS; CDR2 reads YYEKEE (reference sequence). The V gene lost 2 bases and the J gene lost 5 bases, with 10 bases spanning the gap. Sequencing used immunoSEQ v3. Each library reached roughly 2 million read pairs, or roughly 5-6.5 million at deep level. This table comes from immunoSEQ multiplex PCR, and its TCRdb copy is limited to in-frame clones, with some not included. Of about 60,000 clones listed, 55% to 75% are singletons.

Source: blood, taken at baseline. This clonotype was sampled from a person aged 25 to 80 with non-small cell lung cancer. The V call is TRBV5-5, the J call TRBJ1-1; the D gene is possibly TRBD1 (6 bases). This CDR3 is CASSFGGGTEAFF. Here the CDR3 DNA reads TGTGCCAGCAGCTTCGGAGGGGGAACTGAAGCTTTCTTT.